The 23 T cell receptor beta chains below were found in one sample sequenced in a study of human T cells and chemical hapten exposure. One entry per CDR3 protein, called by TCRdb with MiXCR from the 5' RACE reads. The table lists approximately 150,000 distinct CDR3 sequences, 4.1% of them singletons. Total RNA was isolated from unfractionated whole blood. The receptors were gathered from a female donor in good health.

This clonotype occurred many times. This chain links TRBV20-1 with TRBJ1-6; D is possibly TRBD1 (5 bases). CDR1 DFQATT and CDR2 SNEGSKA come from the germline V gene (reference sequence). This CDR3 has 14 amino acids. V lost 1 base and J 9 bases, leaving 13 bases between the germline ends. The chain's CDR3 is CSARVRVGASPLHF. CDR3 DNA: TGCAGTGCTAGAGTGAGGGTAGGGGCTTCACCCCTCCACTTT.

A note on this clonotype: Being one base from a much bigger clone, this may be a read error. The rearrangement uses TRBV6-2 or TRBV6-3 and TRBJ1-4; D ambiguous. This CDR3 spans 13 amino acids. CDR1 MNHEY and CDR2 SVGEGT come from the germline V gene. In DNA form, the CDR3 reads TGTGTCAGCAGTTACGTGCCAGGTGAAAAACTGTTTTTT. It is translated as CVSSYVPGEKLFF.

The sample holds many counts of this clonotype. This chain links TRBV18 with TRBJ1-1; D possibly corresponds to TRBD1 (6 bases). V lost 3 bases and J 10 bases, leaving 15 bases between the germline ends. The CDR3 loop spans 13 amino acids. Looked up from germline, CDR1 is KGHSH and CDR2 is LQKENI. CDR3 in amino acids: CASSPTGIMPAFF. Here the CDR3 DNA reads TGTGCCAGCTCACCCACAGGGATCATGCCAGCTTTCTTT.

The chain uses TRBV2 and TRBJ2-5, with D maybe TRBD2 (6 bases). V shed 2 bases and J shed 3 bases, with 13 bases lying between them. Germline CDR1 is SNHLY and CDR2 is FYNNEI. This CDR3 contains 15 residues. CDR3: CASSENCGEEETQYF. As DNA, the CDR3 is TGTGCCAGCAGTGAAAATTGTGGGGAGGAAGAGACCCAGTACTTC.

This clonotype occurred a few times. At one end the junction does not follow the germline gene, possibly because of a read error. The chain joins TRBV18 to TRBJ1-5, with 8 nucleotides matching TRBD1. Germline V gene lookup returns CDR1 KGHSH and CDR2 LQKENI. This CDR3 contains 19 residues. The CDR3 bases are TGTGCCAGCTCCCCACCTTCCGACAGGGGAGGTATTGGCAATCAGCCCCAGCATTTT. Amino acid sequence: CASSPPSDRGGIGNQPQHF.

This clonotype was recorded at least ten times. The V call is TRBV9, the J call TRBJ1-2, with D uncertain. This CDR3 contains 13 residues. V was trimmed by 4 bases and J by 3 bases, leaving 10 bases between them. The V gene's germline CDR1 is SGDLS and CDR2 YYNGEE. The CDR3 loop is CASSPQPYYGYTF. In DNA, the CDR3 is TGTGCCAGCAGCCCTCAACCCTACTATGGCTACACCTTC.

This clonotype was seen at least ten times. The chain joins TRBV7-2 to TRBJ1-3; D gene uncertain. Trimming removed 5 bases from V and 0 bases from J, with 5 bases in between. The CDR3 extends over 13 amino acids. Germline CDR1 reads SGHTA; CDR2 reads FQGNSA. For the CDR3, the DNA is TGTGCCAGCAGCCATAACTCTGGAAACACCATATATTTT. This gives the protein CASSHNSGNTIYF. The whole variable domain, remainder taken from reference TRBV7-2 and TRBJ1-3, is GAGVSQSPSNKVTEKGKDVELRCDPISGHTALYWYRQSLGQGLEFLIYFQGNSAPDKSGLPSDRFSAERTGGSVSTLTIQRTQQEDSAVYLCASSHNSGNTIYFGEGSWLTVV.

The chain couples TRBV5-1 to TRBJ2-5; 7 bases map to TRBD2. Germline V gene lookup returns CDR1 SGHRS and CDR2 YFSETQ. V lost 0 bases and J lost 5; bases outside the gene matches: 7. This CDR3 is built from 15 residues. DNA for the CDR3: TGCGCCAGCAGCTTGGGGCCCGCGGGAGAGGAGACCCAGTACTTC. It encodes CASSLGPAGEETQYF.

This clonotype was seen at least ten times. The chain uses TRBV6-2 or TRBV6-3 and TRBJ2-1; D call uncertain. Germline V gene sequence: CDR1 MNHEY, CDR2 SVGEGT. Trimming removed 4 bases from V and 3 bases from J, with 10 bases in between. This CDR3 spans 14 amino acids. As DNA, the CDR3 is TGTGCCAGCAGTTTCGGGTTGGACTACAATGAGCAGTTCTTC. It specifies CASSFGLDYNEQFF.

The sample holds many counts of this clonotype. The V gene is TRBV12-3 or TRBV12-4, the J gene TRBJ1-6, with D tentatively TRBD1 (6 bases). The CDR3 has 13 residues. The ends were cut back, 6 bases at V and 7 bases at J, with 10 bases in the middle. The CDR3 DNA reads TGTGCCAGCAGGACAGGCGAGAATTCACCCCTCCACTTT. This sequence encodes CASRTGENSPLHF.

This clonotype was counted many times. The chain joins TRBV6-6 to TRBJ1-1, with a tentative D call TRBD1 (5 bases). This CDR3 is 15 amino acids long. V shed 7 bases and J shed 0 bases, with 15 bases lying between them. Germline lookup yields CDR1 MNHNY and CDR2 SVGAGI (reference sequence). The CDR3 sequence: CASNPLGGVNTEAFF. The CDR3 bases are TGTGCCAGCAATCCGTTGGGGGGTGTGAACACTGAAGCTTTCTTT.

Note on this clonotype: A single base separates this from a much larger clone, so it may be a read error. This chain joins TRBV15 and TRBJ2-3; a possible D gene is TRBD1 (5 bases). Per germline, CDR1 LNHNV and CDR2 YYDKDF (reference sequence). This CDR3 has 15 amino acids. V lost 0 bases, J lost 6 bases, and 13 bases lay in between. CDR3: CATSRDGHAGDTQYF. As DNA, the CDR3 is TGTGCCACCAGCAGAGACGGGCACGCAGGGGATACGCAGTATTTT.

This clonotype was seen many times. This chain connects TRBV7-8 to TRBJ2-1; TRBD2 matches at 7 bases. V lost 8 bases to trimming and J lost 13 bases; unmatched junction nucleotides: 11. Looked up from germline, CDR1 is SGHVS and CDR2 is FQNEAQ. The CDR3 extends over 12 amino acids. The CDR3 sequence is CASAAGRDLQFF. The CDR3 DNA reads as TGTGCCAGCGCTGCAGGGAGGGATCTCCAGTTCTTC.

The V and J genes are TRBV9 and TRBJ1-6; no definite D call. CDR3 length: 14 amino acids. Germline V gene lookup returns CDR1 SGDLS and CDR2 YYNGEE. With 0 bases removed from V and 10 bases from J, the gap between germline ends came to 11 bases. This CDR3 reads CASSVAPSGSPLHF. CDR3 sequence (DNA): TGTGCCAGCAGCGTAGCACCCAGCGGCTCACCCCTCCACTTT.

This clonotype was seen many times. The rearrangement uses TRBV6-6 and TRBJ1-1, with D unclear. The CDR3 loop spans 12 amino acids. Germline loops: CDR1 MNHNY, CDR2 SVGAGI (reference sequence). V dropped 4 bases and J dropped 8 bases, with 11 bases sitting between them. The chain's CDR3 is CASSLGGAEAFF. The CDR3 nucleotides are TGTGCCAGCAGTTTGGGTGGTGCCGAAGCTTTCTTT.

This clonotype was counted at least ten times. The chain uses TRBV5-5 and TRBJ1-1; TRBD1 matches at 9 bases. Germline trimming cut 0 bases from V and 0 bases from J; bases unmatched to any gene: 15. The CDR3 is 20 amino acids. CDR1 is SGHKS, CDR2 YYEKEE, per germline (reference sequence). The CDR3 DNA reads as TGTGCCAGCAGCTTGGCCCACGGGACAGGGTATTCCAGGGTGAACACTGAAGCTTTCTTT. It is translated as CASSLAHGTGYSRVNTEAFF.

In this sample, this clonotype turned up many times. This sequence joins TRBV18 and TRBJ2-1, with 9 bases matching TRBD1. The CDR3 covers 17 residues. V was pared by 4 bases and J by 8 bases, with 15 bases of the junction left unmatched. Germline V gives CDR1 KGHSH, CDR2 LQKENI. The CDR3 DNA reads as TGTGCCAGCTCACACACAAAGCCGGGACAGGGCCAGGATGAGCAGTTCTTC. This sequence encodes CASSHTKPGQGQDEQFF.

The rearrangement joins TRBV24-1 to TRBJ2-1; 14 bases agree with TRBD2. With 3 bases clipped from V and 8 bases from J, the junction kept 5 bases outside the gene matches. Germline V gene sequence: CDR1 KGHDR, CDR2 SFDVKD. The CDR3 runs 16 residues. CDR3 nucleotides: TGTGCCACCAGTGATCCCGGGACTAGCGGGGGCCATGAGCAGTTCTTC. The encoded protein is CATSDPGTSGGHEQFF.

At least ten counts were recorded for this clonotype. The V and J genes are TRBV19 and TRBJ2-7; 7 bases align to TRBD1. Unmatched junction bases numbered 3, after V lost 5 bases and J lost 2 bases. Germline assignment: CDR1 LNHDA and CDR2 SQIVND (reference sequence). This CDR3 has 13 residues. The CDR3 loop reads CASSGQAAYEQYF. The CDR3 DNA reads as TGTGCCAGTAGTGGACAGGCAGCCTACGAGCAGTACTTC.

This clonotype has at least ten counts. The chain combines TRBV4-2 with TRBJ1-3; D is ambiguous. The germline V gene encodes CDR1 LGHNA and CDR2 YNFKEQ. V lost 0 bases and J lost 4, with 10 bases in between. The CDR3 runs to 15 residues. In DNA form, the CDR3 reads TGTGCCAGCAGCCAAGATAGGACCGAAGGAAACACCATATATTTT. It translates to CASSQDRTEGNTIYF.

This clonotype was found many times. The V call is TRBV7-9, the J call TRBJ2-3, with D perhaps matching TRBD2 (5 bases). Germline V gene sequence: CDR1 SEHNR, CDR2 FQNEAQ (reference sequence). The CDR3 runs 14 residues. V was pared by 4 bases and J by 3 bases, with 11 bases between. The CDR3 loop is CASSSGFPTDTQYF. The CDR3 nucleotides are TGTGCCAGCAGCTCGGGGTTTCCGACAGATACGCAGTATTTT. Complete variable domain (other parts from reference TRBV7-9 and TRBJ2-3): DTGVSQNPRHKITKRGQNVTFRCDPISEHNRLYWYRQTLGQGPEFLTYFQNEAQLEKSRLLSDRFSAERPKGSFSTLEIQRTEQGDSAMYLCASSSGFPTDTQYFGPGTRLTVL.

At least ten counts were recorded for this clonotype. The genes are TRBV20-1 and TRBJ1-5; 9 bases align to TRBD1. Germline lookup yields CDR1 DFQATT and CDR2 SNEGSKA (reference sequence). CDR3 length equals 15 residues. Trimming removed 4 bases from V and 5 bases from J; junction bases left unmatched: 9. CDR3 sequence: CSAIQGAGLDQPQHF. CDR3 in DNA: TGCAGTGCTATACAGGGGGCAGGGCTCGATCAGCCCCAGCATTTT.

This clonotype was observed a handful of times. V is TRBV5-6 and J is TRBJ1-1; D remains ambiguous. CDR3 size: 12 residues. In germline, CDR1 is SGHDT, CDR2 YYEEEE. Trimming left V 2 bases short and J 5 bases short, with 7 bases between. CDR3 residues: CASSFDGTEAFF. The CDR3 DNA is TGTGCCAGCAGCTTTGATGGAACTGAAGCTTTCTTT.